What follows are 27 T cell receptor beta chains derived from one specimen sequenced in a study of T cell responses to AZD1222 COVID-19 vaccine. Using immunoSEQ multiplex PCR, the repertoire was profiled, and TCRdb retains in-frame clones only, with some absent. Among 110,000 to 150,000 clones, around nine tenths were seen once, and the ten largest hold around 4.7%. Sequenced material: peripheral blood, taken on day 0 of AZD1222 vaccination. The receptors stem from an adult in good health.

This chain uses TRBV6-4 with TRBJ2-1; 9 bases match TRBD1. Losses at the gene ends were 4 bases for V and 6 bases for J; bases not matched to a gene: 7. The germline V gene encodes CDR1 MRHNA and CDR2 SNTAGT. The CDR3 runs to 15 residues. As DNA, the CDR3 is TGTGCCAGCAGTGCCGGGACAGGGAACAGCAATGAGCAGTTCTTC. Translated: CASSAGTGNSNEQFF.

This clone occurred a few times. The CDR3 spells CASSEPGQGKGGYTF. The CDR3 nucleotides are TGTGCCAGCAGTGAACCGGGACAGGGGAAGGGTGGCTACACCTTC. The chain employs TRBV2 and TRBJ1-2; 10 nucleotides align to TRBD1. The CDR3 has 15 amino acids. In germline, CDR1 is SNHLY, CDR2 FYNNEI. The J segment lost 7 bases and the V segment lost 2 bases, leaving 7 bases of the junction unmatched.

The V gene is TRBV4-1, the J gene TRBJ1-4, with D hard to call. V lost 7 bases, J lost 4 bases, and 16 bases lay in between. The length of the CDR3 is 15 residues. The germline V gene has CDR1 MGHRA and CDR2 YSYEKL. As DNA, the CDR3 is TGCGCCAGCAACCCAGAGCAGAACCTTAATGAAAAACTGTTTTTT. As protein: CASNPEQNLNEKLFF.

The genes are TRBV3-1 (or the pseudogene TRBV3-2) and TRBJ2-3; 8 nucleotides agree with TRBD2. This CDR3 is 15 amino acids long. Germline CDR1 LGHDT, CDR2 YNNKEL (reference sequence). V shed 4 bases and J 3 bases; nucleotides not matched to a gene: 6. In nucleotides, the CDR3 is TGTGCCAGCAGCCGATCCGGGACTAGGACAGATACGCAGTATTTT. It translates to CASSRSGTRTDTQYF.

CDR3 bases: TGTGCCAGCAGTCCCTGGGGGGGCACTGAAGCTTTCTTT. Encoded protein: CASSPWGGTEAFF. V gene TRBV6-5 combines with J gene TRBJ1-1; weak D call: TRBD1 (5 bases). Trimming took off 5 bases at V and 4 bases at J, with 11 bases between the two ends. This CDR3 is 13 amino acids long. CDR1 MNHEY and CDR2 SVGAGI come from the germline V gene.

The gene calls are TRBV5-5 and TRBJ1-5, with D uncertain. V shed 0 bases and J shed 6 bases, with 10 bases lying between them. Germline-derived CDR1 and CDR2 are SGHKS and YYEKEE (reference sequence). This CDR3 spans 14 amino acids. This CDR3 is CASSLAWVLQPQHF. The CDR3 DNA reads TGTGCCAGCAGCTTGGCCTGGGTGCTTCAGCCCCAGCATTTT.

The chain has TRBV5-1 and TRBJ2-7; tentative D call: TRBD1 (5 bases). Germline V gives CDR1 SGHRS, CDR2 YFSETQ. There are 15 residues in the CDR3. Between the trimmed V and J ends, which lost 0 bases and 6 bases, there was a span of 16 bases. CDR3 bases: TGCGCCAGCAGCTTGGGAACAGGAAGGCCCCCCGAGCAGTACTTC. It codes for CASSLGTGRPPEQYF.

V gene TRBV11-2 combines with J gene TRBJ2-7, with D tentatively TRBD1 (5 bases). The CDR3 spans 14 residues. The germline V gene encodes CDR1 SGHAT and CDR2 FQNNGV. Trimming removed 4 bases at V and 2 bases at J, with 12 bases between. The CDR3 nucleotides are TGTGCCAGCAGCTCCCCAGGGATAACCTACGAGCAGTACTTC. Translation: CASSSPGITYEQYF. Looking up the rest from reference TRBV11-2 and TRBJ2-7 gives the full variable domain: EAGVAQSPRYKIIEKRQSVAFWCNPISGHATLYWYQQILGQGPKLLIQFQNNGVVDDSQLPKDRFSAERLKGVDSTLKIQPAKLEDSAVYLCASSSPGITYEQYFGPGTRLTVT.

J is TRBJ2-5 and V is TRBV15; no firm D call. From germline, CDR1 is LNHNV and CDR2 YYDKDF (reference sequence). This CDR3 is 13 amino acids long. V was shortened by 9 bases and J by 0 bases, with 11 bases between the two germline ends. The CDR3 sequence: CATTRAYQETQYF. CDR3 nucleotides: TGTGCCACGACCCGAGCGTACCAAGAGACCCAGTACTTC.

The CDR3 reads CSAKGSYNEQFF. In nucleotides, the CDR3 is TGCAGCGCTAAGGGGTCCTACAATGAGCAGTTCTTC. J is TRBJ2-1 and V is TRBV29-1; TRBD1 is a possible D gene (5 bases). The CDR3 consists of 12 residues. The V end was cut by 7 bases, the J end by 1 base, with 8 bases between. Per germline, CDR1 SQVTM and CDR2 ANQGSEA.

The chain combines TRBV7-2 with TRBJ2-5; 13 bases are a match to TRBD2. This CDR3 has 15 amino acids. From germline, CDR1 is SGHTA and CDR2 FQGNSA. Trimming took 5 bases from V and 4 from J; bases not matched to a gene: 4. The CDR3 region is CASSPGLAGVETQYF. The CDR3 coding sequence is TGTGCCAGCAGCCCCGGACTAGCGGGGGTAGAGACCCAGTACTTC.

This clone showed up just once. V usage is TRBV5-5 and J usage is TRBJ1-1, with TRBD1 as a possible D gene (6 bases). The V end was cut by 4 bases, the J end by 1 base, with 11 bases between. The CDR3 extends over 14 amino acids. The germline V gene encodes CDR1 SGHKS and CDR2 YYEKEE (reference sequence). The CDR3 DNA follows: TGTGCCAGCAGCCCCACAGGGTCGAACACTGAAGCTTTCTTT. Translation: CASSPTGSNTEAFF.

The rearrangement links TRBV10-2 to TRBJ1-1; 8 bases line up with TRBD1. Unmatched junction bases numbered 0, after V lost 5 bases and J lost 4 bases. This CDR3 region has 12 residues. Germline V gene data show CDR1 as WSHSY and CDR2 as SAAADI. The CDR3 DNA is TGCGCCAGCAGTACAGGGGGCACTGAAGCTTTCTTT. This encodes CASSTGGTEAFF.

The chain couples TRBV5-4 to TRBJ2-7, with 13 bases aligning to TRBD2. The CDR3 length is 17 residues. V trimming: 3 bases; J trimming: 2 bases; junction bases outside the gene matches: 8. CDR1 is SGHNT, CDR2 YYREEE, per germline (reference sequence). The CDR3 sequence: CASSWGGLAGIPYEQYF. The CDR3 region has the DNA TGTGCCAGCAGCTGGGGGGGACTAGCGGGGATACCCTACGAGCAGTACTTC.

The rearrangement uses TRBV19 and TRBJ2-7; D could derive from TRBD1 or TRBD2 (5 bases each). The CDR3 extends over 13 amino acids. V lost 3 bases to trimming and J lost 4 bases, with 10 bases between them. Germline V gene data show CDR1 as LNHDA and CDR2 as SQIVND (reference sequence). The CDR3 region is CASSMGTVYEQYF. Here the CDR3 DNA reads TGTGCCAGTAGTATGGGGACCGTATACGAGCAGTACTTC.

This chain joins TRBV28 and TRBJ1-6; D not certain. CDR1 and CDR2 from the germline V gene are MDHEN and SYDVKM. The CDR3 runs 20 residues. The ends were cut back, 7 bases at V and 2 bases at J, with 27 bases in the middle. CDR3 DNA sequence: TGTGCCAGCAACCCCACTAGAAGGGAAAGCGTCTTTCCCTATAATTCACCCCTCCACTTT. This translates into CASNPTRRESVFPYNSPLHF.

The V call is TRBV27, the J call TRBJ1-1; 8 bases are shared with TRBD1. Germline assignment: CDR1 MNHEY and CDR2 SMNVEV (reference sequence). CDR3 length: 14 residues. V lost 5 bases and J lost 0; bases outside the gene matches: 2. This chain's CDR3 is CASSTGGLNTEAFF. The CDR3 nucleotides read TGTGCCAGCAGTACAGGGGGGCTGAACACTGAAGCTTTCTTT.

This chain links TRBV25-1 with TRBJ2-5, with TRBD2 matching over 8 bases. From germline, CDR1 is MGHDK and CDR2 SYGVNS. The trim removed 2 bases at V and 1 base at J, leaving 3 bases unmatched. This CDR3 comprises 15 residues. The CDR3, as DNA: TGTGCCAGCAGTGAAATGGCGGGGGGCCAAGAGACCCAGTACTTC. Its translation: CASSEMAGGQETQYF.

The chain is built from TRBV15 and TRBJ2-1, with D uncertain. This CDR3 has 13 residues. Trimming stripped 0 bases from V and 6 bases from J, with 6 bases between. Germline lookup yields CDR1 LNHNV and CDR2 YYDKDF (reference sequence). This CDR3 is CATSRDTINEQFF. The CDR3 region has the DNA TGTGCCACCAGCAGAGATACCATCAATGAGCAGTTCTTC. The whole variable domain, filled in from reference TRBV15 and TRBJ2-1, reads DAMVIQNPRYQVTQFGKPVTLSCSQTLNHNVMYWYQQKSSQAPKLLFHYYDKDFNNEADTPDNFQSRRPNTSFCFLDIRSPGLGDTAMYLCATSRDTINEQFFGPGTRLTVL.

In this sample, this clone turned up a few times. The gene calls are TRBV6-4 and TRBJ1-6; D gene ambiguous. This CDR3 is built from 16 residues. The V gene's germline CDR1 is MRHNA and CDR2 SNTAGT. The ends were cut back, 7 bases at V and 4 bases at J, with 17 bases in the middle. The CDR3 DNA reads TGTGCCAGCATCCCCCTCCAGTCTACTTATAATTCACCCCTCCACTTT. Translation: CASIPLQSTYNSPLHF.

The chain is built from TRBV6-1 and TRBJ1-6; no clear D gene. Trimming took 2 bases from V and 0 from J, leaving 14 bases between them. This CDR3 comprises 18 residues. The germline CDR1 and CDR2 sequences are MNHNS and SASEGT. The CDR3 loop is CASSEYDLTSSYNSPLHF. The DNA for the CDR3 is TGTGCCAGCAGTGAATACGACCTCACTTCCTCCTATAATTCACCCCTCCACTTT.

On this clone: Other DNA variants within this sample encode the same CDR3. CDR3 sequence (DNA): TGTGCCAGCAGTCTAGAACAGGGGAATTCACCCCTCCACTTT. Protein sequence: CASSLEQGNSPLHF. The chain is built from TRBV28 and TRBJ1-6; 7 nucleotides match TRBD1. Per germline, CDR1 MDHEN and CDR2 SYDVKM. The CDR3 is 14 residues long. V was clipped by 5 bases and J by 7 bases; unmatched bases: 5.

V is TRBV5-1 and J is TRBJ1-2, with no clear D. This CDR3 comprises 16 residues. V shed 0 bases and J shed 7 bases, with 19 bases lying between them. Germline-derived CDR1 and CDR2 are SGHRS and YFSETQ. CDR3 DNA: TGCGCCAGCAGCTTGGCCGCAGGATTGGGCTATGTTGGCTACACCTTC. This gives the protein CASSLAAGLGYVGYTF.

This clone has just one count. The chain has TRBV19 and TRBJ2-3; D may be TRBD1 (6 bases). The ends were cut back, 3 bases at V and 3 bases at J, with 10 bases in the middle. CDR1 is LNHDA and CDR2 is SQIVND in the germline V gene (reference sequence). This CDR3 region has 14 residues. The CDR3 here is CASSIATGTDTQYF. As DNA, the CDR3 is TGTGCCAGTAGTATTGCGACAGGTACAGATACGCAGTATTTT.

This rearrangement joins TRBV20-1 to TRBJ1-4, with 10 bases aligning to TRBD1. Germline V gene sequence: CDR1 DFQATT, CDR2 SNEGSKA (reference sequence). The CDR3 consists of 15 residues. V gave up 3 bases and J gave up 10 bases; unmatched junction bases: 11. CDR3 loop: CSASEWGTGEGKLFF. Here the CDR3 DNA reads TGCAGTGCTAGTGAGTGGGGGACAGGGGAAGGAAAACTGTTTTTT.

The chain couples TRBV30 to TRBJ2-5, with 13 positions matching TRBD2. V lost 1 base, J lost 3 bases, and 2 bases stayed unmatched. Germline V gene sequence: CDR1 GTSNPN, CDR2 SVGIG (reference sequence). CDR3 length equals 15 residues. Here the CDR3 DNA reads TGTGCCTGGAGTGATGGGACTAGCGGGGAAGAGACCCAGTACTTC. This gives the protein CAWSDGTSGEETQYF.

The chain is built from TRBV28 and TRBJ2-7, with a possible D match to TRBD2 (5 bases). V was clipped by 9 bases and J by 2 bases, with 11 bases between them. CDR1 is MDHEN and CDR2 is SYDVKM in the germline V gene. The CDR3 totals 12 residues. DNA for the CDR3: TGTGCCAGGAGCGGACTTACCTACGAGCAGTACTTC. Its protein product is CARSGLTYEQYF.